Reported below is one T cell receptor (beta chain). Antigen specificity is unknown. The sample belongs to a study of cytomegalovirus exposure and HLA in healthy donors. Background on the study: Assignment to the Caucasian-associated ancestry cluster applied to about 80% of the 300 to 500 genotyped donors.

The V gene's germline CDR1 is SGHTA and CDR2 FQGTGA. Trimming took 5 bases from V and 2 from J; bases not matched to a gene: 5. CDR3 size: 15 residues. Study conclusions and caveats: Some V segments could not be told apart, so they were left out, TRBV6-2 and TRBV6-3 among them. Analysis performed later showed TCR beta chains linked to HLA being more clonally expanded than equally common others. Reports indicated that the classifier achieved high specificity and sensitivity in diagnosing cytomegalovirus status.

The PCR contained 60 Vbeta and 13 Jbeta primers. This table comes from immunoSEQ multiplex PCR, and its TCRdb copy is limited to in-frame clones, with some not included. The sample lists about 210,000 clones, roughly 79% occurring once. This sequence joins TRBV7-3 and TRBJ2-3, with 9 positions matching TRBD2. The TCR comes from a male donor in good health and CMV-seronegative. Sequences were obtained from PBMCs. The CDR3 is CASSPRLAVTDTQYF. In DNA form, the CDR3 reads TGTGCCAGCAGCCCCAGACTAGCGGTCACAGATACGCAGTATTTT.